This T cell receptor (beta chain) emerged from a study of blood T cells in healthy people across ages. General study results and limits: Per million T cells, TCR beta diversity dropped about linearly as age rose.

This clonotype was found once. Its specificity is unknown. A sample-barcoded 5' primer and a J-beta primer mix were used in a second PCR of roughly 6 to 11 cycles. In TCRdb, the 5' RACE reads were re-called with MiXCR into one record per CDR3 protein. The sample lists hundreds of thousands of distinct CDR3 sequences; roughly three fifths were seen once. The sequencing sample was made of blood. This TCR derives from a man between 40 and 49 years old in good health.

This CDR3 reads CSARRTSGGAKNIQYF. The CDR3 DNA sequence: TGCAGTGCTCGGAGGACTAGCGGGGGAGCCAAAAACATTCAGTACTTC. The genes are TRBV20-1 and TRBJ2-4; 13 positions agree with TRBD2. Unmatched junction bases numbered 4, after V lost 5 bases and J lost 0 bases. The CDR3 has 16 amino acids. The germline V gene has CDR1 DFQATT and CDR2 SNEGSKA (reference sequence).